This T cell receptor (beta chain) was identified in a study of blood T cell repertoires in COVID-19. About the research overall: Collection of acute and convalescent COVID-19 samples took place in the United States, Italy and Spain. Sources were T cells, B-cell-depleted T cells, or PBMCs; the material itself was cDNA or gDNA.

CDR1 and CDR2 (germline): SGHTA, FQGTGA. The CDR3 is 15 residues long. Trimming took 5 bases from V and 2 from J, leaving 12 bases between them. Seattle enrolled patients during active infection and tracked them longitudinally. Original analysis: It was from reference gene primer amplification that nucleated cell counts were estimated. Data came from immunoSEQ multiplex PCR; TCRdb stores just in-frame clones and leaves some out. V and J calls and clone size follow that table, whereas D and trimming were derived from the DNA. The data hold about 330,000 clones, with approximately 90% observed a single time.

Sequenced sample: peripheral blood. This sequence originates from a man under 40 with COVID-19, enrolled during active disease. The V and J genes are TRBV7-3 and TRBJ2-2; D is ambiguous. The CDR3 reads CASSPYWANTGELFF. CDR3 in DNA: TGTGCCAGCAGCCCCTACTGGGCCAACACCGGGGAGCTGTTTTTT.